A single sample gave rise to the 21 T cell receptor beta chains below, sequenced in a study of T cells in Graves' hyperthyroidism and ophthalmopathy. TCR beta CDR3 regions were amplified from RNA. Initially, a first-round RT-PCR of the TCR CDR3 employed the HTBI primer set. TCRdb called the multiplex PCR reads again in MiXCR, with one record for every CDR3 protein. The repertoire has about 400,000 distinct CDR3 sequences, more than 12% of them found once; the top ten carry 25% to 30%. The sample was blood. The receptors originated from a man aged 45-65 years with Graves' ophthalmopathy.

This clonotype has ten or more counts. This chain connects TRBV20-1 to TRBJ2-7; D possibly corresponds to TRBD2 (5 bases). With 0 bases removed from V and 1 base from J, the gap between germline ends came to 16 bases. CDR1 is DFQATT and CDR2 is SNEGSKA in the germline V gene (reference sequence). The CDR3 loop spans 16 amino acids. CDR3 region: CSARDRTVAPSYEQYF. CDR3 nucleotides: TGCAGTGCTAGAGATCGAACAGTAGCGCCATCCTACGAGCAGTACTTC.

This clonotype was picked up one time. It may be a read error: a sequence one base away is much more abundant. The chain combines TRBV20-1 with TRBJ1-1; D is uncertain. Trimming left V 6 bases short and J 2 bases short, with 16 bases between. CDR1 DFQATT and CDR2 SNEGSKA come from the germline V gene (reference sequence). The CDR3 covers 14 residues. The CDR3 loop is CSAGLQIFNTEAFF. DNA for the CDR3: TGCAGTGCCGGGCTTCAAATATTTAACACTGAAGCTTTCTTT.

The V call is TRBV12-3 or TRBV12-4, the J call TRBJ2-1; D is possibly TRBD1 (6 bases). Trimming removed 7 bases at V and 7 bases at J, with 17 bases between. The CDR3 runs to 14 residues. CDR3 sequence (DNA): TGTGCCAGCACCACCCGGGACACGAGAAATGAGCAGTTCTTC. Residues: CASTTRDTRNEQFF.

The chain links TRBV6-1 to TRBJ2-1; D may be TRBD2 (6 bases). This CDR3 region has 13 residues. Germline V gene data show CDR1 as MNHNS and CDR2 as SASEGT. V was clipped by 6 bases and J by 7 bases, with 13 bases between them. CDR3 nucleotides: TGTGCCAGCAGGGAAACGGGAGCTAATGAGCAGTTCTTC. Its protein product is CASRETGANEQFF.

At least ten counts were recorded for this clonotype. The rearrangement uses TRBV3-1 and TRBJ2-7; 10 bases are shared with TRBD1. Germline lookup yields CDR1 LGHDT and CDR2 YNNKEL (reference sequence). Trimming cost V 4 bases and J 1 base; bases outside gene matches: 4. This CDR3 contains 15 residues. The CDR3 nucleotides read TGTGCCAGCAGCCTGGGACAGGGGCTTTCCTACGAGCAGTACTTC. This translates into CASSLGQGLSYEQYF.

This clonotype was found many times. This sequence joins TRBV20-1 and TRBJ2-1; D possibly corresponds to TRBD2 (5 bases). The CDR3 consists of 14 residues. The germline V and J ends were trimmed by 5 bases and 6 bases, with 17 bases remaining between them. Germline V gene sequence: CDR1 DFQATT, CDR2 SNEGSKA (reference sequence). The CDR3: CSAGLAWKLNEQFF. CDR3 sequence (DNA): TGCAGTGCTGGACTTGCTTGGAAACTCAATGAGCAGTTCTTC.

This clonotype was seen only a few times. Because the CDR3 is missing its conserved closing phenylalanine or tryptophan, this is likely a read error. The V call is TRBV28, the J call TRBJ2-2; the D gene is possibly TRBD1 (6 bases). The V gene lost 6 bases and the J gene lost 6 bases, with 14 bases spanning the gap. The CDR3 is 14 amino acids. Germline lookup yields CDR1 MDHEN and CDR2 SYDVKM. The CDR3 protein is CASRRTVGPGELFL. CDR3 in DNA: TGTGCCAGCAGGAGGACAGTTGGGCCCGGGGAGCTGTTTCTT.

This clonotype was counted only a few times. This chain connects TRBV10-2 to TRBJ1-1, with D unresolved. Germline V gene lookup returns CDR1 WSHSY and CDR2 SAAADI. V lost 10 bases, J lost 3 bases, and 15 bases lay in between. The CDR3 covers 13 residues. This CDR3 reads CATSRAEHTEAFF. In DNA form, the CDR3 reads TGCGCCACCTCTCGGGCAGAGCACACTGAAGCTTTCTTT.

This clonotype showed up many times. The rearrangement uses TRBV30 and TRBJ1-4; 8 bases line up with TRBD1. Germline loops: CDR1 GTSNPN, CDR2 SVGIG (reference sequence). V lost 2 bases to trimming and J lost 8 bases; unmatched junction nucleotides: 13. This CDR3 comprises 16 residues. The CDR3 sequence is CAWSPGFRGRDEKLFF. The CDR3 DNA is TGTGCCTGGAGTCCAGGATTCAGGGGGCGAGACGAAAAACTGTTTTTT.

For this clonotype: A read error may produce the germline difference seen at one junction end. The chain has TRBV11-3 and TRBJ1-6; no definite D call. This CDR3 is built from 15 residues. Germline CDR1 and CDR2: SGHNT and YENEEA. CDR3 DNA: TGTGCCAGCAGGGACCGGGAACATCATAATTCACCCTTCCACTTT. It specifies CASRDREHHNSPFHF.

This clonotype turned up a few times. The chain combines TRBV5-1 with TRBJ2-2, with a tentative D call TRBD1 (5 bases). Germline V gene lookup returns CDR1 SGHRS and CDR2 YFSETQ. The CDR3 is 14 residues long. Between the trimmed V and J ends, which lost 4 bases and 6 bases, there was a span of 13 bases. The DNA for the CDR3 is TGCGCCAGCAGCGACCAGGGATTGTCCGGGGAGCTGTTTTTT. This translates into CASSDQGLSGELFF. Full variable domain (remainder filled in from reference TRBV5-1 and TRBJ2-2): KAGVTQTPRYLIKTRGQQVTLSCSPISGHRSVSWYQQTPGQGLQFLFEYFSETQRNKGNFPGRFSGRQFSNSRSEMNVSTLELGDSALYLCASSDQGLSGELFFGEGSRLTVL.

This clonotype has only a few counts. The chain combines TRBV7-8 with TRBJ2-1; 12 bases are shared with TRBD2. The CDR3 consists of 19 residues. Trimming took 1 base from V and 0 from J; bases not matched to a gene: 7. CDR1 is SGHVS, CDR2 FQNEAQ, per germline. The CDR3 nucleotides read TGTGCCAGCAGCTTAGGGCTAGCGGGAGGGAAGAGCTCCTACAATGAGCAGTTCTTC. It encodes CASSLGLAGGKSSYNEQFF.

The chain is built from TRBV28 and TRBJ2-2; D remains unclear. The CDR3 is 14 amino acids. CDR1 is MDHEN, CDR2 SYDVKM, per germline. Trimming took off 3 bases at V and 5 bases at J, with 10 bases between the two ends. The CDR3: CASSFPPGTGELFF. In DNA form, the CDR3 reads TGTGCCAGCAGTTTCCCCCCTGGGACCGGGGAGCTGTTTTTT.

This clonotype was observed many times. J is TRBJ2-3 and V is TRBV7-9, with 8 bases fitting TRBD2. The germline CDR1 and CDR2 sequences are SEHNR and FQNEAQ (reference sequence). The J segment lost 0 bases and the V segment lost 8 bases, leaving 10 bases of the junction unmatched. The CDR3 has 16 amino acids. CDR3 loop: CASPGGAITSTDTQYF. The CDR3 DNA reads TGTGCCAGCCCGGGGGGGGCTATTACTAGCACAGATACGCAGTATTTT.

There are many counts of this clonotype. The rearrangement links TRBV11-2 to TRBJ2-1; no reliable D call. Germline V gives CDR1 SGHAT, CDR2 FQNNGV. Deletions cut 0 bases from V and 7 bases from J, with 7 bases between. This CDR3 has 13 residues. The DNA for the CDR3 is TGTGCCAGCAGCTTAGATATTCGGAATGAGCAGTTCTTC. This sequence encodes CASSLDIRNEQFF.

This clonotype has just a few counts. The chain is built from TRBV15 and TRBJ2-3; D not resolved. CDR1 and CDR2 from the germline V gene are LNHNV and YYDKDF (reference sequence). V shed 1 base and J shed 6 bases, with 5 bases lying between them. The CDR3 extends over 12 amino acids. CDR3 loop: CATSRVQDTQYF. CDR3 nucleotides: TGTGCCACCAGCAGAGTTCAGGATACGCAGTATTTT.

This clonotype was observed at least ten times. The chain uses TRBV2 and TRBJ2-5; weak D call: TRBD2 (6 bases). V lost 4 bases and J lost 1, with 13 bases in between. Germline values: CDR1 SNHLY, CDR2 FYNNEI. The CDR3 consists of 15 residues. The CDR3 sequence: CASSVPMGGQETQYF. The CDR3 DNA reads TGTGCCAGCAGTGTGCCCATGGGGGGCCAAGAGACCCAGTACTTC.

The genes are TRBV15 and TRBJ2-3; TRBD2 is a possible D gene (5 bases). The V end was cut by 4 bases, the J end by 5 bases, with 10 bases between. The CDR3 is 13 amino acids. Germline V lookup: CDR1 LNHNV, CDR2 YYDKDF (reference sequence). CDR3 sequence (DNA): TGTGCCACCAGCACGGGGTTTAAAGATACGCAGTATTTT. Protein sequence: CATSTGFKDTQYF. The whole variable domain, filled in from reference TRBV15 and TRBJ2-3, reads DAMVIQNPRYQVTQFGKPVTLSCSQTLNHNVMYWYQQKSSQAPKLLFHYYDKDFNNEADTPDNFQSRRPNTSFCFLDIRSPGLGDTAMYLCATSTGFKDTQYFGPGTRLTVL.

This clonotype was observed at least ten times. V usage is TRBV3-1 and J usage is TRBJ2-3; 10 bases match TRBD2. Germline trimming cut 4 bases from V and 4 bases from J; bases unmatched to any gene: 5. Germline values: CDR1 LGHDT, CDR2 YNNKEL (reference sequence). The CDR3 covers 15 residues. In DNA form, the CDR3 reads TGTGCCAGCAGCCCTAGCGGGAGTCCCCCAGATACGCAGTATTTT. Protein sequence: CASSPSGSPPDTQYF.

The rearrangement links TRBV29-1 to TRBJ2-5; TRBD2 might be the D (5 bases). V lost 1 base, J lost 4 bases, and 16 bases lay in between. Looked up from germline, CDR1 is SQVTM and CDR2 is ANQGSEA. This CDR3 has 15 residues. The CDR3 loop reads CSVEGEGGRGETQYF. In DNA form, the CDR3 reads TGCAGCGTTGAAGGAGAGGGCGGACGGGGAGAGACCCAGTACTTC.

Note on this clonotype: Its ends do not fully match the called genes, so a read error is possible. The genes are TRBV5-1 and TRBJ2-7; 10 nucleotides line up with TRBD2. Germline V gene lookup returns CDR1 SGHRS and CDR2 YFSETQ. The CDR3 consists of 15 residues. The CDR3 coding sequence is TGCGACAGCAGGCAACCTAGCGGGGGTATCTACGAGCAGTACTTC. Translating gives CDSRQPSGGIYEQYF.